This is a list of T cell receptor beta chains from one sample in a study of shared clonotypes between healthy human individuals. The repertoire was sequenced with immunoSEQ multiplex PCR; TCRdb's copy has only in-frame clones and lacks some. In the table there are some 1,900,000 clones, about 95% of which are singletons. Input material: naive CD8+ T cells sorted from blood. The receptors come from a man between 18 and 35 years old in good health. Each CDR3 is given with its conserved first and last residue. Fields, in order: clone size, V gene, D gene, J gene, CDR3 DNA, CDR3 protein. D genes are given only for firm matches. Clone size is shown for a subset of rows, as once, few, many or a class of expanded clone.

.	TRBV7-2	TRBD2	TRBJ2-7	TGTGCCAGCAGCTTCTCTAGCGGATCCTACGAGCAGTACTTC	CASSFSSGSYEQYF
.	TRBV5-4	TRBD2	TRBJ2-7	TGTGCCAGCAGCTGGGGGGGGACCGAGCAGTACTTC	CASSWGGTEQYF
.	TRBV7-9	TRBD2	TRBJ2-5	TGTGCCAGCAGCTTCGTAGCGGGGGGTCGGGAGACCCAGTACTTC	CASSFVAGGRETQYF
once	TRBV28	TRBD1	TRBJ2-7	TGTGCCAGCAGCCTGGACAGGGGGCGATACGAGCAGTACTTC	CASSLDRGRYEQYF
once	TRBV7-8	TRBD1	TRBJ1-2	TGTGCCAGCAGCATAGGGACAGTCGGCTACACCTTC	CASSIGTVGYTF
.	TRBV7-6	TRBD1	TRBJ1-4	TGTGCCAGCAGCTTAGAAGCAGGACAGGGGGGTGAAAAACTGTTTTTT	CASSLEAGQGGEKLFF
.	TRBV7-6	TRBD2	TRBJ2-3	TGTGCCAGCAGCTTATCAGCGGGGGGGCCACACACAGATACGCAGTATTTT	CASSLSAGGPHTDTQYF
.	TRBV9	TRBD2	TRBJ2-1	TGTGCCAGCAGCGTAGGAAATAGCGGGGGCTACTATGAGCAGTTCTTC	CASSVGNSGGYYEQFF
.	TRBV6-1	.	TRBJ1-4	TGTGCCAGCAGTACCCGAGGGGCATTTGAAAAACTGTTTTTT	CASSTRGAFEKLFF
.	TRBV27	.	TRBJ2-3	TGTGCCAGCAGTCCCTCGGGACCCCACGATACGCAGTATTTT	CASSPSGPHDTQYF
.	TRBV5-6	TRBD2	TRBJ2-7	TGTGCCAGCAGCCCGGGTTTGGCGGGAGGGCTAGGCGAGCAGTACTTC	CASSPGLAGGLGEQYF
.	TRBV6-1	TRBD2	TRBJ2-7	TGTGCCAGCAGTGAAGGGGGGGGAGCCTACGAGCAGTACTTC	CASSEGGGAYEQYF
.	TRBV13	TRBD1	TRBJ2-3	TGTGCCAGCAGCTCGACAGGGGGCTGGGATACGCAGTATTTT	CASSSTGGWDTQYF
.	TRBV13	.	TRBJ1-3	TGTGCCAGCAGCCCATTGGACAGTGAAATTAACACCATATATTTT	CASSPLDSEINTIYF
.	TRBV7-9	.	TRBJ2-7	TGTGCCAGCAGTAGAGCTAGCTCCTACGAGCAGTACTTC	CASSRASSYEQYF
once	TRBV6-5	.	TRBJ2-7	TGTGCCAGCAGTTACTCGGACAGCTCCTACGAGCAGTACTTC	CASSYSDSSYEQYF
.	TRBV6-1	TRBD1	TRBJ2-1	TGTGCCAGTTTTACACCGGGACAGGATCAAAATGAGCAGTTCTTC	CASFTPGQDQNEQFF
.	TRBV5-4	.	TRBJ2-1	TGTGCCAGCAGCCCCTATAGCGGAGGGGGCCGGTTCTTC	CASSPYSGGGRFF
.	TRBV7-6	TRBD2	TRBJ2-1	TGTGCCAGCAGCTTAGTAGCGGGAGGGGGCTACAATGAGCAGTTCTTC	CASSLVAGGGYNEQFF
.	TRBV5-6	TRBD2	TRBJ2-1	TGTGCCAGCAGCTTGGGAGCGGGAGTATCAAATGAGCAGTTCTTC	CASSLGAGVSNEQFF
.	TRBV5-6	.	TRBJ2-2	TGTGCCAGCAGACCCCGACAGGGAGGCATGAACACCGGGGAGCTGTTTTTT	CASRPRQGGMNTGELFF
.	TRBV13	TRBD1	TRBJ1-2	TGTGCCAGCAGCTTAGACCCGGGGACAGGGATGAGCTACACCTTC	CASSLDPGTGMSYTF
once	TRBV7-2	.	TRBJ2-5	TGTGCCAGCAGCTTGTCAAGCGGAGGGGGAGAGACCCAGTACTTC	CASSLSSGGGETQYF
.	TRBV5-1	TRBD1	TRBJ2-5	TGCGCCAGCAGCCATGGACAGGGGATGGAGGAGACCCAGTACTTC	CASSHGQGMEETQYF
.	TRBV19	.	TRBJ1-1	TGTGCCAGTAGTATCCAGGGTAACACTGAAGCTTTCTTT	CASSIQGNTEAFF
.	TRBV6-5	.	TRBJ1-2	TGTGCCAGCAGTTTCGCAGTATCCGACTCTGGCTACACCTTC	CASSFAVSDSGYTF
.	TRBV7-9	TRBD1	TRBJ2-7	TGTGCCAGCAGCTTTGAGGGGGCAGGGCACTACGAGCAGTACTTC	CASSFEGAGHYEQYF
.	TRBV11-2	.	TRBJ1-6	TGTGCCAGCAGCTGGGGGGATTCACCCCTCCACTTT	CASSWGDSPLHF
.	TRBV7-9	.	TRBJ2-7	TGTGCCAGCAGCGGCGGGACAGCCTCCTACGAGCAGTACTTC	CASSGGTASYEQYF
.	TRBV5-6	.	TRBJ1-2	TGTGCCAGCAGCTCCGTGGTAGAGTATGGCTACACCTTC	CASSSVVEYGYTF
.	TRBV6-6	.	TRBJ2-7	TGTGCCAGCAGTTACACGACGGAGTCCGAAGAGCAGTACTTC	CASSYTTESEEQYF
once	TRBV9	TRBD1	TRBJ2-1	TGTGCCAGCAGCGAATGGACAGGGGGAGGGAATGAGCAGTTCTTC	CASSEWTGGGNEQFF
.	TRBV28	.	TRBJ1-6	TGTGCCAGCAGTTTGGGCGAAAATTCACCCCTCCACTTT	CASSLGENSPLHF
.	TRBV30	.	TRBJ2-7	TGTGCCTGCCTAGCCTACCCGTCCTACGAGCAGTACTTC	CACLAYPSYEQYF
.	TRBV19	.	TRBJ1-6	TGTGCCACCGGGACGCTGAATTCACCCCTCCACTTT	CATGTLNSPLHF
.	TRBV7-2	.	TRBJ1-2	TGTGCCAGCTCCGGGGGAGAGTACTATGGCTACACCTTC	CASSGGEYYGYTF